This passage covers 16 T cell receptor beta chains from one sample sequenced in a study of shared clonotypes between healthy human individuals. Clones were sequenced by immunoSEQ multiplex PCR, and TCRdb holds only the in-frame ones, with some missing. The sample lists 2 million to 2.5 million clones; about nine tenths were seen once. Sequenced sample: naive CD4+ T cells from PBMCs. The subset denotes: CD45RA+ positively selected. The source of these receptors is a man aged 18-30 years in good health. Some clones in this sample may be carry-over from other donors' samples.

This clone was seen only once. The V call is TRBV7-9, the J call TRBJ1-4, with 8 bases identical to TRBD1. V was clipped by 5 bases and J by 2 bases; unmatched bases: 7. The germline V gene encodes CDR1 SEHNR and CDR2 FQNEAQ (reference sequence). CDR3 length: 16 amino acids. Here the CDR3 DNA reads TGTGCCAGCAGCCCGCAGGGGGCGCGGACTAATGAAAAACTGTTTTTT. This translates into CASSPQGARTNEKLFF.

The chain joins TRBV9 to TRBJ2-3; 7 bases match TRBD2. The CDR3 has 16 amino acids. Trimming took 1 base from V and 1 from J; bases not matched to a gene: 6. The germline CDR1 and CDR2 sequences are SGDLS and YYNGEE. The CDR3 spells CASSVSTLAGTDTQYF. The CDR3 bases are TGTGCCAGCAGCGTATCGACGCTAGCGGGCACAGATACGCAGTATTTT.

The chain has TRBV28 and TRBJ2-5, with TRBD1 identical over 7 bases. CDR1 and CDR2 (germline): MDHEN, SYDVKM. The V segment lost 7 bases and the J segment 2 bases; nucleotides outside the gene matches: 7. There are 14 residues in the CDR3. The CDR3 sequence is CASTFGGQQETQYF. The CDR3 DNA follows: TGTGCCAGCACCTTTGGGGGACAGCAAGAGACCCAGTACTTC.

This chain's CDR3 is CASSPRDSLYSGNTIYF. The DNA of the CDR3 is TGTGCCAGCAGCCCCCGGGACAGCCTTTACTCTGGAAACACCATATATTTT. The genes are TRBV9 and TRBJ1-3, with 7 bases identical to TRBD1. J gave up 0 bases and V 4 bases, and 10 bases lay outside the gene matches. This CDR3 is built from 17 residues. Germline V gene lookup returns CDR1 SGDLS and CDR2 YYNGEE.

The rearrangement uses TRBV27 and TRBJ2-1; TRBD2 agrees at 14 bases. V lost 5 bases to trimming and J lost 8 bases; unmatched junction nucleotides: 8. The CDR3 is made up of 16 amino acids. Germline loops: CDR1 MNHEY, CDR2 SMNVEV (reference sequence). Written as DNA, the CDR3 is TGTGCCAGCAGTCCCCCGGGACTAGCGGGAGTATATGAGCAGTTCTTC. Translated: CASSPPGLAGVYEQFF.

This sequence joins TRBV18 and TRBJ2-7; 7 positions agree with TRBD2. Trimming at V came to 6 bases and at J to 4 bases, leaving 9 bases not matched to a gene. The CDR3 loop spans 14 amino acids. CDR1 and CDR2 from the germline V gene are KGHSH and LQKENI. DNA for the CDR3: TGTGCCAGCTCGCCGCGCGGGAGTCGGTACGAGCAGTACTTC. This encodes CASSPRGSRYEQYF.

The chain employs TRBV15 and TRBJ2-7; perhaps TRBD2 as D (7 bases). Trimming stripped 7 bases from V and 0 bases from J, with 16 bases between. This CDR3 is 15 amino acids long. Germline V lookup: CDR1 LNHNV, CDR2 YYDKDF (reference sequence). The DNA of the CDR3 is TGTGCCACCACCCGAGGGGGGGGGCCCTCCTACGAGCAGTACTTC. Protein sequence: CATTRGGGPSYEQYF.

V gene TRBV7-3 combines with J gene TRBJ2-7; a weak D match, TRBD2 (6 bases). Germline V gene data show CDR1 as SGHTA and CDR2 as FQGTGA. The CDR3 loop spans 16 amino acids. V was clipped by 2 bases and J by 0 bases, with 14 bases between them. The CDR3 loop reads CASSLSPRDFSYEQYF. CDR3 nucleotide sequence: TGTGCCAGCAGCTTATCTCCTCGGGACTTCTCCTACGAGCAGTACTTC. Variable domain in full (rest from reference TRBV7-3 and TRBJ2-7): GAGVSQTPSNKVTEKGKYVELRCDPISGHTALYWYRQSLGQGPEFLIYFQGTGAADDSGLPNDRFFAVRPEGSVSTLKIQRTERGDSAVYLCASSLSPRDFSYEQYFGPGTRLTVT.

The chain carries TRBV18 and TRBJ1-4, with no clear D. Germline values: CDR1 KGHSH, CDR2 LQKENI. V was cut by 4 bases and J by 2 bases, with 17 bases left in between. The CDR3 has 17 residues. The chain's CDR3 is CASSQAPAGPTNEKLFF. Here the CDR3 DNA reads TGTGCCAGCTCACAGGCCCCGGCGGGTCCCACTAATGAAAAACTGTTTTTT.

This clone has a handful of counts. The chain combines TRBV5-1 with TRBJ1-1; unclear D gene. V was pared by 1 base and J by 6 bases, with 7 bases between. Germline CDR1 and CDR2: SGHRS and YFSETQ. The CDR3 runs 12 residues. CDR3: CASSLNGAEAFF. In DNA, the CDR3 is TGCGCCAGCAGCTTGAACGGCGCTGAAGCTTTCTTT.

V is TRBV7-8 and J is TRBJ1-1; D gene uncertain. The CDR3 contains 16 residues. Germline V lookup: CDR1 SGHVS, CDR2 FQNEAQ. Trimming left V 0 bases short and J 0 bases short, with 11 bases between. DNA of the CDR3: TGTGCCAGCAGCTTAGCGTCCCGATCCATGAACACTGAAGCTTTCTTT. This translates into CASSLASRSMNTEAFF.

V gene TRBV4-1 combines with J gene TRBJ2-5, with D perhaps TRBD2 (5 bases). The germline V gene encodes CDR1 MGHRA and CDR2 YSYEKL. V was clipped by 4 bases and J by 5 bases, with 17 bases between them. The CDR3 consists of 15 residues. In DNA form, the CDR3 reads TGCGCCAGCAGCCTTGTCACGGGCTCGGGGGAGACCCAGTACTTC. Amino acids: CASSLVTGSGETQYF.

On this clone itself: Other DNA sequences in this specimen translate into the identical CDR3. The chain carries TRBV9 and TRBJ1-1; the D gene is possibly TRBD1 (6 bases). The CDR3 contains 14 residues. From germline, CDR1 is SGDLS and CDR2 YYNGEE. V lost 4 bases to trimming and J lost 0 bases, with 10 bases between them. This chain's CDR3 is CASSKGQMNTEAFF. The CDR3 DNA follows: TGTGCCAGCAGCAAAGGACAGATGAACACTGAAGCTTTCTTT.

CDR3 sequence reads: CASSLEVQGGNYGYTF. The CDR3 DNA follows: TGTGCCAGCAGCTTAGAGGTACAAGGGGGCAACTATGGCTACACCTTC. This chain uses TRBV7-9 with TRBJ1-2, with TRBD1 identical over 7 bases. Germline values: CDR1 SEHNR, CDR2 FQNEAQ (reference sequence). The CDR3 runs 16 residues. V gave up 1 base and J gave up 2 bases; unmatched junction bases: 7. Full variable domain (remainder filled in from reference TRBV7-9 and TRBJ1-2): DTGVSQNPRHKITKRGQNVTFRCDPISEHNRLYWYRQTLGQGPEFLTYFQNEAQLEKSRLLSDRFSAERPKGSFSTLEIQRTEQGDSAMYLCASSLEVQGGNYGYTFGSGTRLTVV.

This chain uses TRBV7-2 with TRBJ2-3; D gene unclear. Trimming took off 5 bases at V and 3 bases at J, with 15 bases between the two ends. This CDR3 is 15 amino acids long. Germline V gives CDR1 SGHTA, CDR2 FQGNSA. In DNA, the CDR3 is TGTGCCAGCAGCCCGAGAACGAGCCGGACAGATACGCAGTATTTT. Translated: CASSPRTSRTDTQYF.

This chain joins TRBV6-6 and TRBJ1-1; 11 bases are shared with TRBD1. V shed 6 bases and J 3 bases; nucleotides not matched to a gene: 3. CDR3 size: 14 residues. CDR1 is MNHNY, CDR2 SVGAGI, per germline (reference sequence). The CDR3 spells CASSRGQGDTEAFF. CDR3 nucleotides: TGTGCCAGCAGCCGGGGACAGGGGGACACTGAAGCTTTCTTT.